This TCR beta chain was captured by sequencing in a study of T cells after yellow fever vaccination. Regarding the study as a whole: The study re-detected most primary-vaccination clones after the booster (roughly 95% CD4, roughly 88% CD8).

V lost 5 bases, J lost 0 bases, and 14 bases stayed unmatched. Per the germline V gene, CDR1 is MGHRA and CDR2 is YSYEKL. The CDR3 totals 19 residues. This clonotype was detected only a few times. Antigen specificity is unknown. Using its own MiXCR run on the 5' RACE reads, TCRdb lists one record per CDR3 protein. This table has 78,000 or so distinct CDR3 sequences, under 9.5% appearing once. The sequencing used CD8+ T cells sorted from PBMCs, collected roughly 10 days after the first yellow fever vaccination. The chain recombines TRBV4-1 with TRBJ1-4; 8 nucleotides agree with TRBD1. This receptor was identified in a man aged 18 to 29 who received the YFV17D yellow fever vaccine. CDR3 sequence reads: CASSTLFGQGSPTNEKLFF. CDR3 DNA: TGCGCCAGCAGCACCCTTTTCGGACAGGGTAGCCCAACTAATGAAAAACTGTTTTTT.